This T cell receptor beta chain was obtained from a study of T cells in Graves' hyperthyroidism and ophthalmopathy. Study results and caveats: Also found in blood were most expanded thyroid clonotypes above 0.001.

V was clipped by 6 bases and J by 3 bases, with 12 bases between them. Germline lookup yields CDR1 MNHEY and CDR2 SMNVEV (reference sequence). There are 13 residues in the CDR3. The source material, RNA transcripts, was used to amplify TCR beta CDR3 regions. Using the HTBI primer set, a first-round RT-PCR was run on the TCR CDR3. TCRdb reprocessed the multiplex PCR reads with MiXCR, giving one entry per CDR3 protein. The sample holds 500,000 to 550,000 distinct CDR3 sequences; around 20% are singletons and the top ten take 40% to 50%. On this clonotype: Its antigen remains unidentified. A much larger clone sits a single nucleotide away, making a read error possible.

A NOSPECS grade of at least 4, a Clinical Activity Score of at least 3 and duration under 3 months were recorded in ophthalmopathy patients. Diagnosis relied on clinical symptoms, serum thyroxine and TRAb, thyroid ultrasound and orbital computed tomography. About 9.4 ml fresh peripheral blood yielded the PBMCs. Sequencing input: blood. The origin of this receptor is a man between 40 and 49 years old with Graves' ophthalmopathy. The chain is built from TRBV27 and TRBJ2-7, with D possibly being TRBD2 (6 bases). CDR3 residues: CASRGPAGYEQYF. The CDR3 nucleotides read TGTGCCAGCAGGGGACCAGCGGGCTACGAGCAGTACTTC.